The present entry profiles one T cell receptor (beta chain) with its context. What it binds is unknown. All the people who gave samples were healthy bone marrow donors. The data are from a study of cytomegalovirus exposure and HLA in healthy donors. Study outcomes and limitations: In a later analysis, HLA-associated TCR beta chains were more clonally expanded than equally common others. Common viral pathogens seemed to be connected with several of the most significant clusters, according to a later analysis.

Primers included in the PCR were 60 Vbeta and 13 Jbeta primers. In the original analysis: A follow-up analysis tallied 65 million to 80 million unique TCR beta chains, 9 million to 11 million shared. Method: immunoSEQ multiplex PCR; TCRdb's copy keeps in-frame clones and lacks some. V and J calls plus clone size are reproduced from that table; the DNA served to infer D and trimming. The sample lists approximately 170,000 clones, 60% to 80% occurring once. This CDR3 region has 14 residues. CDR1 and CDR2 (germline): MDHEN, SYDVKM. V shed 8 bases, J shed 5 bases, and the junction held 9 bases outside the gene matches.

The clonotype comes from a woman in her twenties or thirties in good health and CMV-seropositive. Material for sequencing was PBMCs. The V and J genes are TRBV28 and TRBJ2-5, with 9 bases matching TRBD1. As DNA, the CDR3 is TGTGCCAGCGGACGACAGGGGGGATCGGAGACCCAGTACTTC. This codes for CASGRQGGSETQYF.